This TCR beta chain was found in a study of regulatory T cells in long-lasting Graves disease. Study-wide background: Over 5 years on antithyroid drugs plus positive TSH receptor antibodies marked Graves' disease as persistent. Study-wide results and limits: Persistent patients shared more public clonotypes (2,741) than newly diagnosed patients (roughly 960).

The TCR beta library used iRepertoire HTBI primers with Arm-PCR amplification of CDR3. Original analysis: The identification of 62 TRBV and roughly 14 TRBJ segments was made across samples. One entry per CDR3 protein, called by TCRdb with MiXCR from the multiplex PCR reads. V and J calls and clone size were set by TCRdb, not the authors. The table has approximately 400,000 distinct CDR3 sequences, 20% to 25% seen once; the top ten hold under 25%. Time point: persistent/refractory GD, antithyroid drugs over 5 years with positive TRAb. PBMCs were the source of the RNA used for TCR sequencing. In each case, Graves' disease was diagnosed per American Thyroid Association guidelines. Regarding this clonotype: Its antigen is unknown.

V shed 4 bases and J 6 bases; nucleotides not matched to a gene: 4. The CDR3 sequence is 15 residues long. From germline, CDR1 is KGHDR and CDR2 SFDVKD. The V call is TRBV24-1, the J call TRBJ2-1; 11 positions match TRBD2. The origin of this receptor is a female donor with Graves disease. The starting material was peripheral blood mononuclear cells (PBMCs), obtained when the disease was refractory, from a patient treated with antithyroid drugs. CDR3 residues: CATSEAGTSGNEQFF. The CDR3 DNA reads TGTGCCACCAGTGAGGCCGGGACTAGCGGCAATGAGCAGTTCTTC.